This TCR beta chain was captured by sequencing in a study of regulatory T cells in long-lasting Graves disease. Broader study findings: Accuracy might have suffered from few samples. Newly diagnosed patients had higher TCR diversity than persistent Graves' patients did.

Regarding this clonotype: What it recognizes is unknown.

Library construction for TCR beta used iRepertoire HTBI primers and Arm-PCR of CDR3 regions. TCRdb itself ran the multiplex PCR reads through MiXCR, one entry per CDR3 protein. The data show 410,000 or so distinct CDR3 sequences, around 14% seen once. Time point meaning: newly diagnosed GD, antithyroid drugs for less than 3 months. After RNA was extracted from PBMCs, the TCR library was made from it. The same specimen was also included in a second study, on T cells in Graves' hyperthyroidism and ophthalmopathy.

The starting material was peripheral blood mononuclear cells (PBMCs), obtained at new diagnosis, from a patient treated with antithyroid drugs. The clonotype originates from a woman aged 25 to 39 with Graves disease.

The CDR3 protein is CAWSVTSGYTDTQYF. The CDR3 nucleotides are TGTGCCTGGAGTGTGACTAGCGGGTACACAGATACGCAGTATTTT. The chain joins TRBV30 to TRBJ2-3, with 10 nucleotides matching TRBD2. The germline CDR1 and CDR2 sequences are GTSNPN and SVGIG (reference sequence). The CDR3 covers 15 residues. The trim removed 0 bases at V and 2 bases at J, leaving 2 bases unmatched.